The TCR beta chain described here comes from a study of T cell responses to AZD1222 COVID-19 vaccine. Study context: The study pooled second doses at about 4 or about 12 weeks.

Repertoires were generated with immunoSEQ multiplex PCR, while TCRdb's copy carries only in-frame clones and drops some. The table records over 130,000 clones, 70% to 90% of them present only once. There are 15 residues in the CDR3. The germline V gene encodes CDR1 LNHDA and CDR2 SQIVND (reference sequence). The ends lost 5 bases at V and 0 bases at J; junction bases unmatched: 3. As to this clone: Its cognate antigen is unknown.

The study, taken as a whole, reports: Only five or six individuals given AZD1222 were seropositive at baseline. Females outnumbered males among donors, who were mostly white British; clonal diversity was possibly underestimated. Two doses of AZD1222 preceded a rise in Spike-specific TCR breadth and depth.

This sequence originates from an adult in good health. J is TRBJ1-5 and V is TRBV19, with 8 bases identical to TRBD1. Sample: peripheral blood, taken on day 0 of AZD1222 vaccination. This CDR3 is CASSQGQVSNQPQHF. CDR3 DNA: TGTGCCAGTAGTCAGGGACAGGTTAGCAATCAGCCCCAGCATTTT. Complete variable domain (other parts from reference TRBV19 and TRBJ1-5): DGGITQSPKYLFRKEGQNVTLSCEQNLNHDAMYWYRQDPGQGLRLIYYSQIVNDFQKGDIAEGYSVSREKKESFPLTVTSAQKNPTAFYLCASSQGQVSNQPQHFGDGTRLSIL.